This T cell receptor (beta chain) was sequenced during a study of response to subunit inactivated influenza vaccine. Points from the study as a whole: The authors put forward the suggestion that each seasonal influenza vaccination may bring in only a limited number of new T cells.

This clonotype was observed at least ten times. Its antigen remains unidentified. Germline lookup yields CDR1 SGDLS and CDR2 YYNGEE. The CDR3 sequence is 16 residues long. The J segment lost 7 bases and the V segment lost 0 bases, leaving 8 bases of the junction unmatched. TCRdb processed the RT-PCR reads anew with MiXCR; each CDR3 protein has one entry. The sample lists hundreds of thousands of distinct CDR3 sequences, about a sixth occurring once. This chain uses TRBV9 with TRBJ2-1; 9 nucleotides align to TRBD2. Sequenced material: PBMCs from blood, taken less than 13 days after vaccination. This clonotype was sampled from a man aged 50 or older who received an inactivated influenza vaccine. CDR3 nucleotides: TGTGCCAGCAGCGTAGCCCCAGCGGGAGGTTGGAATGAGCAGTTCTTC. It specifies CASSVAPAGGWNEQFF.